This TCR beta chain was identified during a study of blood T cell repertoires in COVID-19. Germline lookup yields CDR1 KGHSH and CDR2 LQKENI. V lost 4 bases and J lost 9; bases outside the gene matches: 10. There are 15 residues in the CDR3. Generated by immunoSEQ multiplex PCR, the TCRdb table keeps only in-frame clones and is missing some. The table shows around 190,000 clones, with 82% occurring only once. The source material was peripheral blood. V and J are TRBV18 and TRBJ1-4, with TRBD1 identical over 8 bases. The sequence was collected from a woman aged 60-75 years with COVID-19, enrolled during active disease. In nucleotides, the CDR3 is TGTGCCAGCTCACAACGGACAGGGATTGGGCAAAAACTGTTTTTT. As protein: CASSQRTGIGQKLFF. Using reference TRBV18 and TRBJ1-4 for the parts outside the CDR3, the full variable domain is NAGVMQNPRHLVRRRGQEARLRCSPMKGHSHVYWYRQLPEEGLKFMVYLQKENIIDESGMPKERFSAEFPKEGPSILRIQQVVRGDSAAYFCASSQRTGIGQKLFFGSGTQLSVL.